This is a list of T cell receptor beta chains from one sample in a study of blood T cell repertoires in COVID-19. The repertoire was sequenced with immunoSEQ multiplex PCR; TCRdb's copy has only in-frame clones and lacks some. The table records 250,000 or so clones, 92% of them present only once. The sequenced sample consisted of peripheral blood. The receptors were gathered from a man aged 30 to 45 with COVID-19, enrolled during active disease. Both conserved end residues are part of each CDR3. Fields, in order: CDR3 length, D gene, V gene, J gene, clone size, CDR3 protein, CDR3 DNA. The D gene is left open where the match is weak. The listing skips clone size in some rows; elsewhere it reads once, few, many or a size class.

cdr3_length: 14; d_call: TRBD1; v_call: TRBV5-6; j_call: TRBJ1-5; clone_size: -; cdr3_aa: CASSFGTGNQPQHF; cdr3_nt: TGTGCCAGCAGCTTCGGGACAGGGAATCAGCCCCAGCATTTT
cdr3_length: 11; d_call: -; v_call: TRBV20-1; j_call: TRBJ2-3; clone_size: few; cdr3_aa: CSATSTDTQYF; cdr3_nt: TGCAGTGCTACGAGCACAGATACGCAGTATTTT
cdr3_length: 16; d_call: -; v_call: TRBV5-1; j_call: TRBJ2-7; clone_size: -; cdr3_aa: CASSLAGTRAGHEQYF; cdr3_nt: TGCGCCAGCAGCTTGGCGGGGACACGCGCCGGCCACGAGCAGTACTTC
cdr3_length: 13; d_call: -; v_call: TRBV14; j_call: TRBJ1-1; clone_size: -; cdr3_aa: CASSRTKDTEAFF; cdr3_nt: TGTGCCAGCAGCCGAACAAAAGACACTGAAGCTTTCTTT
cdr3_length: 16; d_call: TRBD1; v_call: TRBV7-9; j_call: TRBJ1-2; clone_size: -; cdr3_aa: CASSLSLPGTDYGYTF; cdr3_nt: TGTGCCAGCAGCTTATCCCTGCCCGGGACAGACTATGGCTACACCTTC
cdr3_length: 13; d_call: -; v_call: TRBV3-1/TRBV3-2; j_call: TRBJ2-2; clone_size: -; cdr3_aa: CAIGRANTGELFF; cdr3_nt: TGTGCCATCGGGCGGGCGAACACCGGGGAGCTGTTTTTT
cdr3_length: 17; d_call: -; v_call: TRBV7-9; j_call: TRBJ2-1; clone_size: -; cdr3_aa: CASSLATASDSYNEQFF; cdr3_nt: TGTGCCAGCAGCTTAGCCACCGCTTCAGATTCCTACAATGAGCAGTTCTTC
cdr3_length: 16; d_call: -; v_call: TRBV5-4; j_call: TRBJ1-6; clone_size: -; cdr3_aa: CASSPAPTVTNSPLHF; cdr3_nt: TGTGCCAGCAGCCCCGCCCCGACAGTTACAAATTCACCCCTCCACTTT
cdr3_length: 19; d_call: TRBD1; v_call: TRBV11-2; j_call: TRBJ2-6; clone_size: once; cdr3_aa: CASSLDPGQGFFGANVLTF; cdr3_nt: TGTGCCAGCAGCTTAGACCCGGGACAGGGGTTCTTTGGGGCCAACGTCCTGACTTTC
cdr3_length: 13; d_call: -; v_call: TRBV19; j_call: TRBJ1-5; clone_size: -; cdr3_aa: CASSRQTHQPQHF; cdr3_nt: TGTGCCAGTAGCAGACAGACCCATCAGCCCCAGCATTTT
cdr3_length: 15; d_call: TRBD2; v_call: TRBV6-5; j_call: TRBJ2-7; clone_size: -; cdr3_aa: CASSYSPGLNYEQYF; cdr3_nt: TGTGCCAGCAGTTACTCGCCGGGACTAAACTACGAGCAGTACTTC
cdr3_length: 14; d_call: -; v_call: TRBV7-9; j_call: TRBJ1-1; clone_size: -; cdr3_aa: CASSATRETTEAFF; cdr3_nt: TGTGCCAGCAGCGCGACCCGGGAGACCACTGAAGCTTTCTTT
cdr3_length: 16; d_call: -; v_call: TRBV15; j_call: TRBJ1-3; clone_size: -; cdr3_aa: CATSRDPKPSGNTIYF; cdr3_nt: TGTGCCACCAGCAGAGATCCAAAGCCCTCTGGAAACACCATATATTTT
cdr3_length: 16; d_call: TRBD2; v_call: TRBV15; j_call: TRBJ2-5; clone_size: -; cdr3_aa: CATSTGLAGGGETQYF; cdr3_nt: TGTGCCACCAGCACCGGACTAGCGGGGGGCGGAGAGACCCAGTACTTC
cdr3_length: 15; d_call: -; v_call: TRBV9; j_call: TRBJ2-2; clone_size: -; cdr3_aa: CASSVGSSVTGELFF; cdr3_nt: TGTGCCAGCAGCGTAGGGTCTAGCGTGACAGGGGAGCTGTTTTTT
cdr3_length: 15; d_call: -; v_call: TRBV6-5; j_call: TRBJ1-5; clone_size: -; cdr3_aa: CASSQGRSGNQPQHF; cdr3_nt: TGTGCCAGCAGTCAGGGTAGGTCAGGCAATCAGCCCCAGCATTTT
cdr3_length: 17; d_call: TRBD1; v_call: TRBV6-1; j_call: TRBJ2-3; clone_size: -; cdr3_aa: CASSEEVSTGSTDTQYF; cdr3_nt: TGTGCCAGCAGTGAAGAGGTCTCGACAGGGTCCACAGATACGCAGTATTTT
cdr3_length: 15; d_call: -; v_call: TRBV23-1; j_call: TRBJ2-7; clone_size: -; cdr3_aa: CASSQPGHPSYEQYF; cdr3_nt: TGCGCCAGCAGTCAACCGGGACACCCGTCCTACGAGCAGTACTTC
cdr3_length: 12; d_call: -; v_call: TRBV2; j_call: TRBJ1-2; clone_size: -; cdr3_aa: CASSEGSYGYTF; cdr3_nt: TGTGCCAGCAGTGAAGGGAGCTATGGCTACACCTTC
cdr3_length: 15; d_call: TRBD2; v_call: TRBV30; j_call: TRBJ2-1; clone_size: once; cdr3_aa: CAWTNLAGGYNEQFF; cdr3_nt: TGTGCCTGGACAAACCTAGCGGGGGGATACAATGAGCAGTTCTTC
cdr3_length: 14; d_call: TRBD1; v_call: TRBV6-5; j_call: TRBJ1-1; clone_size: -; cdr3_aa: CASRPDRDFGEAFF; cdr3_nt: TGTGCCAGCAGGCCGGACAGGGATTTTGGTGAAGCTTTCTTT
cdr3_length: 19; d_call: TRBD2; v_call: TRBV5-4; j_call: TRBJ2-5; clone_size: -; cdr3_aa: CASSLLGLASGGPGETQYF; cdr3_nt: TGTGCCAGCAGCTTGTTGGGGCTGGCTAGCGGGGGGCCGGGGGAGACCCAGTACTTC
cdr3_length: 17; d_call: -; v_call: TRBV7-6; j_call: TRBJ2-5; clone_size: -; cdr3_aa: CASSLSVANGAQETQYF; cdr3_nt: TGTGCCAGCAGCCTAAGTGTCGCAAATGGGGCCCAAGAGACCCAGTACTTC
cdr3_length: 17; d_call: TRBD1; v_call: TRBV19; j_call: TRBJ1-5; clone_size: -; cdr3_aa: CASSRTGGVKSNQPQHF; cdr3_nt: TGTGCCAGCTCACGGACAGGGGGCGTTAAGAGCAATCAGCCCCAGCATTTT
cdr3_length: 17; d_call: TRBD1; v_call: TRBV7-6; j_call: TRBJ2-1; clone_size: -; cdr3_aa: CASSLLPKGDRGNEQFF; cdr3_nt: TGTGCCAGCAGCTTACTCCCCAAGGGGGACAGGGGCAATGAGCAGTTCTTC
cdr3_length: 15; d_call: -; v_call: TRBV19; j_call: TRBJ1-4; clone_size: -; cdr3_aa: CASSVGRDDNEKLFF; cdr3_nt: TGTGCCAGTAGCGTGGGCAGGGATGATAATGAAAAACTGTTTTTT
cdr3_length: 13; d_call: -; v_call: TRBV3-1/TRBV3-2; j_call: TRBJ1-1; clone_size: -; cdr3_aa: CASSQGGGTEAFF; cdr3_nt: TGTGCCAGCAGCCAAGGTGGAGGGACTGAAGCTTTCTTT
cdr3_length: 12; d_call: TRBD1; v_call: TRBV29-1; j_call: TRBJ1-4; clone_size: -; cdr3_aa: CSGGQGDEKLFF; cdr3_nt: TGCAGCGGGGGACAGGGAGATGAAAAACTGTTTTTT
cdr3_length: 15; d_call: TRBD2; v_call: TRBV9; j_call: TRBJ2-2; clone_size: -; cdr3_aa: CASSPRAGGTGELFF; cdr3_nt: TGTGCCAGCAGCCCCCGAGCGGGGGGGACCGGGGAGCTGTTTTTT
cdr3_length: 13; d_call: TRBD1; v_call: TRBV2; j_call: TRBJ1-5; clone_size: -; cdr3_aa: CASRDRGNQPQHF; cdr3_nt: TGTGCCAGCAGGGACAGGGGTAATCAGCCCCAGCATTTT
cdr3_length: 14; d_call: TRBD2; v_call: TRBV27; j_call: TRBJ2-7; clone_size: -; cdr3_aa: CASRGPGGPGEQYF; cdr3_nt: TGTGCCAGCAGAGGACCGGGGGGACCGGGCGAGCAGTACTTC
cdr3_length: 18; d_call: -; v_call: TRBV19; j_call: TRBJ1-5; clone_size: -; cdr3_aa: CASSHPNRDPSPNQPQHF; cdr3_nt: TGTGCCAGTAGTCATCCTAACCGGGATCCCTCTCCTAATCAGCCCCAGCATTTT
cdr3_length: 13; d_call: -; v_call: TRBV11-2; j_call: TRBJ1-3; clone_size: -; cdr3_aa: CASRSGGGNTIYF; cdr3_nt: TGTGCCAGCAGATCGGGGGGAGGAAACACCATATATTTT
cdr3_length: 13; d_call: -; v_call: TRBV7-2; j_call: TRBJ1-1; clone_size: -; cdr3_aa: CASSPEAGTEAFF; cdr3_nt: TGTGCCAGCAGCCCAGAGGCTGGCACTGAAGCTTTCTTT
cdr3_length: 17; d_call: TRBD2; v_call: TRBV4-2; j_call: TRBJ2-7; clone_size: -; cdr3_aa: CASSQISLGGGNYEQYF; cdr3_nt: TGTGCCAGCAGCCAGATATCGCTAGGCGGGGGGAACTACGAGCAGTACTTC
cdr3_length: 20; d_call: TRBD1; v_call: TRBV18; j_call: TRBJ2-6; clone_size: -; cdr3_aa: CASSPLPGGQGASGANVLTF; cdr3_nt: TGTGCCAGCTCACCACTCCCGGGAGGACAGGGGGCATCTGGGGCCAACGTCCTGACTTTC
cdr3_length: 14; d_call: -; v_call: TRBV4-1; j_call: TRBJ1-2; clone_size: -; cdr3_aa: CASSQIAPDYGYTF; cdr3_nt: TGCGCCAGCAGCCAAATTGCCCCAGACTATGGCTACACCTTC
cdr3_length: 15; d_call: -; v_call: TRBV6-5; j_call: TRBJ1-5; clone_size: -; cdr3_aa: CASSYSKAGNQPQHF; cdr3_nt: TGTGCCAGCAGTTACTCGAAAGCCGGCAATCAGCCCCAGCATTTT
cdr3_length: 15; d_call: TRBD1; v_call: TRBV5-1; j_call: TRBJ1-2; clone_size: -; cdr3_aa: CASSPRGTGTIGYTF; cdr3_nt: TGCGCCAGCAGCCCTCGGGGGACAGGGACTATTGGCTACACCTTC
cdr3_length: 15; d_call: -; v_call: TRBV7-9; j_call: TRBJ1-4; clone_size: -; cdr3_aa: CASTPVQGLGEKLFF; cdr3_nt: TGTGCCAGCACCCCCGTCCAGGGACTTGGGGAAAAACTGTTTTTT
cdr3_length: 14; d_call: -; v_call: TRBV3-1/TRBV3-2; j_call: TRBJ1-2; clone_size: -; cdr3_aa: CASSQDAGFSGYTF; cdr3_nt: TGTGCCAGCAGCCAAGATGCGGGGTTCAGTGGCTACACCTTC
cdr3_length: 14; d_call: -; v_call: TRBV5-5; j_call: TRBJ1-1; clone_size: -; cdr3_aa: CASSLGGGNTEAFF; cdr3_nt: TGTGCCAGCAGCTTGGGAGGGGGAAACACTGAAGCTTTCTTT
cdr3_length: 14; d_call: TRBD1; v_call: TRBV2; j_call: TRBJ2-3; clone_size: -; cdr3_aa: CASIDRGGTDTQYF; cdr3_nt: TGTGCCAGCATCGACAGGGGAGGCACAGATACGCAGTATTTT
cdr3_length: 14; d_call: -; v_call: TRBV7-9; j_call: TRBJ2-5; clone_size: -; cdr3_aa: CASSFGRVEETQYF; cdr3_nt: TGTGCCAGCAGCTTTGGGCGGGTAGAAGAGACCCAGTACTTC
cdr3_length: 15; d_call: -; v_call: TRBV7-2; j_call: TRBJ1-6; clone_size: -; cdr3_aa: CATSRGGPYNSPLHF; cdr3_nt: TGTGCTACCAGTCGGGGAGGTCCCTATAATTCACCCCTCCACTTT
cdr3_length: 12; d_call: TRBD1; v_call: TRBV2; j_call: TRBJ1-2; clone_size: -; cdr3_aa: CASSEGQLGYTF; cdr3_nt: TGTGCCAGCAGTGAGGGACAGCTCGGCTACACCTTC
cdr3_length: 17; d_call: -; v_call: TRBV6-4; j_call: TRBJ1-1; clone_size: -; cdr3_aa: CASSDSSAPGGYGEAFF; cdr3_nt: TGTGCCAGCAGTGACTCGTCTGCCCCCGGAGGGTATGGTGAAGCTTTCTTT
cdr3_length: 14; d_call: -; v_call: TRBV3-1/TRBV3-2; j_call: TRBJ1-1; clone_size: -; cdr3_aa: CASSPLRGEAEAFF; cdr3_nt: TGTGCCAGCAGCCCCCTTCGGGGAGAAGCTGAAGCTTTCTTT
cdr3_length: 15; d_call: -; v_call: TRBV19; j_call: TRBJ1-2; clone_size: -; cdr3_aa: CASSPPRGLSYGYTF; cdr3_nt: TGTGCCAGTAGTCCTCCGAGAGGCCTCTCCTATGGCTACACCTTC
cdr3_length: 15; d_call: -; v_call: TRBV5-6; j_call: TRBJ1-3; clone_size: once; cdr3_aa: CASSLASGFGNTIYF; cdr3_nt: TGTGCCAGCAGCTTGGCTTCGGGGTTCGGAAACACCATATATTTT